This T cell receptor (beta chain) was obtained from a study of metastatic and nonmetastatic thyroid tumors. TCRdb re-called clones via MiXCR from the PCR reads. Of about 82,000 clones listed, about an eighth were seen once; the top ten hold roughly 9.6%. No patient received treatment before thyroid surgery. The CDR3 has 16 amino acids. Germline loops: CDR1 LNHNV, CDR2 YYDKDF (reference sequence). Trimming left V 0 bases short and J 3 bases short, with 9 bases between. This clone was observed at least ten times. This chain uses TRBV15 with TRBJ1-6; unclear D gene. The sequenced sample was tumor tissue. The origin of this receptor is a female donor with papillary thyroid cancer or a benign thyroid nodule (not recorded which). Some clones in this sample may be carry-over from other donors' samples. CDR3 amino acids: CATSRDIGNYNSPLHF. The CDR3 DNA reads TGTGCCACCAGCAGAGATATCGGGAACTATAATTCACCCCTCCACTTT. Complete variable domain (other parts from reference TRBV15 and TRBJ1-6): DAMVIQNPRYQVTQFGKPVTLSCSQTLNHNVMYWYQQKSSQAPKLLFHYYDKDFNNEADTPDNFQSRRPNTSFCFLDIRSPGLGDTAMYLCATSRDIGNYNSPLHFGNGTRLTVT.